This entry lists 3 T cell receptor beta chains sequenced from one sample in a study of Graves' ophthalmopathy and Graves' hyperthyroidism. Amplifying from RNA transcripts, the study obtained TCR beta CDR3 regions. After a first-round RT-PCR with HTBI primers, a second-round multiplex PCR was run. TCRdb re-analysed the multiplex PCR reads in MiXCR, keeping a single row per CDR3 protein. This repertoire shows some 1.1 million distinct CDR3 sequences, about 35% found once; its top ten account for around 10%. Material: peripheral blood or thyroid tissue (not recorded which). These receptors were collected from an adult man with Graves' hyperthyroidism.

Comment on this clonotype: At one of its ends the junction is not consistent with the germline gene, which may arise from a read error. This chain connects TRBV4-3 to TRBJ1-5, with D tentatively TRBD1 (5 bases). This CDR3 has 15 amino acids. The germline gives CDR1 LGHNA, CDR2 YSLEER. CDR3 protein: CASSHSGEGLQTQHF. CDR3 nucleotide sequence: TGCGCCAGCAGCCATTCTGGGGAGGGACTTCAGACCCAGCATTTT.

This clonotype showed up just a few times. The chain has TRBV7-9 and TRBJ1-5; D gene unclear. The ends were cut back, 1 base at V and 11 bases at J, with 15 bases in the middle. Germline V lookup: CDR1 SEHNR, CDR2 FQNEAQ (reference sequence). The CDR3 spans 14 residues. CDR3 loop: CASSLVQAQETQHF. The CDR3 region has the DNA TGTGCCAGCAGCTTAGTCCAGGCTCAAGAGACCCAGCATTTT.

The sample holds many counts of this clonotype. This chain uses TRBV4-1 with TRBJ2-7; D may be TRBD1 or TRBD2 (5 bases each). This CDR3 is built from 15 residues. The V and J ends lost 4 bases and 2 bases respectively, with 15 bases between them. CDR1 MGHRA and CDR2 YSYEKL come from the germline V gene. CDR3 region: CASSLRDEGTYEQYF. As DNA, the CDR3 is TGCGCCAGCAGCCTCCGGGACGAAGGAACCTACGAGCAGTACTTC.